One sample yielded the 23 T cell receptor beta chains listed below, sequenced in a study of blood T cell repertoires in COVID-19. Profiled with immunoSEQ multiplex PCR; TCRdb holds only in-frame clones, not every one. The sample shows 23,000 or so clones, 80% to 90% of them seen only once. Sequenced sample: peripheral blood. The receptor source for this set is a man aged 65 to 79 with acute or convalescent COVID-19.

V is TRBV7-9 and J is TRBJ2-1; maybe TRBD1 (5 bases). Per germline, CDR1 SEHNR and CDR2 FQNEAQ (reference sequence). The CDR3 runs to 13 residues. V shed 0 bases and J shed 5 bases, with 5 bases lying between them. CDR3 in amino acids: CASSLAGDNEQFF. The CDR3 DNA is TGTGCCAGCAGCTTAGCAGGGGACAATGAGCAGTTCTTC.

The chain carries TRBV5-1 and TRBJ2-7; the D gene is possibly TRBD2 (5 bases). The ends were cut back, 0 bases at V and 3 bases at J, with 19 bases in the middle. The CDR3 consists of 17 residues. Germline CDR1 reads SGHRS; CDR2 reads YFSETQ. CDR3: CASSLAGGRGAYYEQYF. The CDR3 DNA is TGCGCCAGCAGCTTGGCTGGTGGGAGAGGAGCCTACTACGAGCAGTACTTC.

V usage is TRBV14 and J usage is TRBJ2-2; TRBD2 aligns across 11 bases. The trim removed 4 bases at V and 5 bases at J, leaving 9 bases unmatched. Germline lookup yields CDR1 SGHDN and CDR2 FVKESK. This CDR3 comprises 17 residues. CDR3: CASSRARTSGLTGELFF. The CDR3 DNA is TGTGCCAGCAGCCGAGCGAGGACTAGCGGGTTAACCGGGGAGCTGTTTTTT.

In this sample, this clone turned up a few times. This chain uses TRBV6-1 with TRBJ2-2; 11 nucleotides align to TRBD1. The CDR3 runs to 15 residues. V gave up 3 bases and J gave up 4 bases; unmatched junction bases: 1. CDR1 and CDR2 (germline): MNHNS, SASEGT. CDR3 bases: TGTGCCAGCAGTGAGGGGACAGGGGGCACCGGGGAGCTGTTTTTT. It codes for CASSEGTGGTGELFF.

CDR3 in DNA: TGTGCCAGCCGGGACAGGGGGCGCGGCGGGGAGCTGTTTTTT. This codes for CASRDRGRGGELFF. The chain combines TRBV2 with TRBJ2-2; the match to TRBD1 covers 12 bases. The junction had 5 bases not matched to a gene; V was cut back by 8 bases and J by 7 bases. Germline V gene lookup returns CDR1 SNHLY and CDR2 FYNNEI. The CDR3 spans 14 residues.

The chain is built from TRBV7-9 and TRBJ2-2; 9 bases agree with TRBD1. V was clipped by 5 bases and J by 5 bases; unmatched bases: 9. The CDR3 runs to 16 residues. CDR1 is SEHNR and CDR2 is FQNEAQ in the germline V gene (reference sequence). This chain's CDR3 is CASSPQGAGSTGELFF. The CDR3 nucleotides are TGTGCCAGCAGCCCACAGGGGGCCGGCAGTACCGGGGAGCTGTTTTTT.

The chain has TRBV5-4 and TRBJ2-7; TRBD2 might be the D (6 bases). The CDR3 sequence is 14 residues long. Germline assignment: CDR1 SGHNT and CDR2 YYREEE (reference sequence). Trimming removed 5 bases from V and 2 bases from J, with 14 bases in between. CDR3 nucleotides: TGTGCCAGCAGACCAAGCGGGTCTACCTACGAGCAGTACTTC. Protein: CASRPSGSTYEQYF.

Here the CDR3 DNA reads TGTGCCAGCAGCCAGACAGGGCTTGAAGCTTTCTTT. The encoded protein is CASSQTGLEAFF. V gene TRBV3-1 (or the pseudogene TRBV3-2) combines with J gene TRBJ1-1; 7 bases are shared with TRBD1. V was clipped by 3 bases and J by 7 bases; unmatched bases: 2. CDR1 and CDR2 (germline): LGHDT, YNNKEL (reference sequence). CDR3 length equals 12 residues.

The chain has TRBV5-1 and TRBJ2-6; 9 positions agree with TRBD1. The trim removed 2 bases at V and 0 bases at J, leaving 15 bases unmatched. Per the germline V gene, CDR1 is SGHRS and CDR2 is YFSETQ. This CDR3 comprises 21 residues. CDR3 nucleotide sequence: TGCGCCAGCAGCTTTTTTAATGGGCGGGGACAGGGCCACTCTGGGGCCAACGTCCTGACTTTC. It specifies CASSFFNGRGQGHSGANVLTF.

This rearrangement joins TRBV18 to TRBJ2-2; TRBD1 matches 9 bases. The CDR3 length is 16 residues. CDR1 KGHSH and CDR2 LQKENI come from the germline V gene. J was trimmed by 3 bases and V by 3 bases; bases with no gene match: 5. CDR3 DNA sequence: TGTGCCAGCTCACCTCCGGGACAGGGAGACACCGGGGAGCTGTTTTTT. Translation: CASSPPGQGDTGELFF.

The chain joins TRBV3-1 (or the pseudogene TRBV3-2) to TRBJ1-3; no firm D call. The V end was cut by 0 bases, the J end by 0 bases, with 9 bases between. Germline-derived CDR1 and CDR2 are LGHDT and YNNKEL (reference sequence). The CDR3 loop spans 16 amino acids. This CDR3 is CASSQEPGVSGNTIYF. CDR3 nucleotides: TGTGCCAGCAGCCAAGAGCCCGGGGTCTCTGGAAACACCATATATTTT.

The gene calls are TRBV3-1 (or the pseudogene TRBV3-2) and TRBJ2-5; 13 bases align to TRBD2. This CDR3 comprises 15 residues. V lost 7 bases, J lost 6 bases, and 8 bases stayed unmatched. The germline V gene encodes CDR1 LGHDT and CDR2 YNNKEL (reference sequence). DNA of the CDR3: TGTGCCAGCAAGCGACTAGCGGGAGGTGAAAAGACCCAGTACTTC. Its protein product is CASKRLAGGEKTQYF.

This clone was seen just once. The chain combines TRBV14 with TRBJ2-1; 9 bases align to TRBD2. V shed 3 bases, J shed 10 bases, and the junction held 4 bases outside the gene matches. The CDR3 runs to 13 residues. Germline CDR1 and CDR2: SGHDN and FVKESK. Written as DNA, the CDR3 is TGTGCCAGCAGCCAGGGCACTAGCGGGGAGCAGTTCTTC. This encodes CASSQGTSGEQFF. Full variable domain (missing parts from reference TRBV14 and TRBJ2-1): EAGVTQFPSHSVIEKGQTVTLRCDPISGHDNLYWYRRVMGKEIKFLLHFVKESKQDESGMPNNRFLAERTGGTYSTLKVQPAELEDSGVYFCASSQGTSGEQFFGPGTRLTVL.

The J gene is TRBJ2-1, the V gene TRBV2, with 12 nucleotides matching TRBD1. The CDR3 totals 16 residues. CDR1 is SNHLY, CDR2 FYNNEI, per germline. The junction had 8 bases not matched to a gene; V was cut back by 7 bases and J by 4 bases. CDR3 amino acids: CASNLGTGGAYNEQFF. The CDR3 DNA reads TGTGCCAGCAACCTAGGGACAGGGGGCGCGTACAATGAGCAGTTCTTC.

This chain joins TRBV9 and TRBJ2-7; perhaps TRBD2 as D (5 bases). V was shortened by 4 bases and J by 3 bases, with 11 bases between the two germline ends. Germline CDR1 reads SGDLS; CDR2 reads YYNGEE. CDR3 size: 13 residues. As DNA, the CDR3 is TGTGCCAGCAGCCCGGGAAACCTCTACGAGCAGTACTTC. Translating it yields CASSPGNLYEQYF.

The chain couples TRBV30 to TRBJ1-6; the match to TRBD1 covers 7 bases. CDR3 length: 14 residues. Germline V gene lookup returns CDR1 GTSNPN and CDR2 SVGIG (reference sequence). With V trimmed by 2 bases and J by 9 bases, 7 bases remained unmatched. This CDR3 reads CAWSNGQDGSPLHF. CDR3 coding DNA: TGTGCCTGGAGTAACGGACAGGATGGTTCACCCCTCCACTTT.

The V and J genes are TRBV20-1 and TRBJ2-1; the D gene is possibly TRBD2 (5 bases). The germline V gene encodes CDR1 DFQATT and CDR2 SNEGSKA (reference sequence). V was cut by 3 bases and J by 6 bases, with 6 bases left in between. The CDR3 runs to 11 residues. CDR3 loop: CSASGSNEQFF. For the CDR3, the DNA is TGCAGTGCTAGTGGGAGCAATGAGCAGTTCTTC.

The rearrangement links TRBV28 to TRBJ1-5, with 7 bases lining up with TRBD1. Trimming cost V 5 bases and J 6 bases; bases outside gene matches: 10. The CDR3 extends over 15 amino acids. The germline CDR1 and CDR2 sequences are MDHEN and SYDVKM. This CDR3 is CASSPTLGQIQPQHF. The CDR3 nucleotides are TGTGCCAGCAGTCCAACCCTGGGACAGATTCAGCCCCAGCATTTT.

This sequence joins TRBV5-1 and TRBJ2-7; D gene unclear. The CDR3 spans 13 residues. V dropped 0 bases and J dropped 0 bases, with 4 bases sitting between them. The V gene's germline CDR1 is SGHRS and CDR2 YFSETQ. The CDR3 loop reads CASSLDISYEQYF. The CDR3 coding sequence is TGCGCCAGCAGCTTGGATATCTCCTACGAGCAGTACTTC.

This clone came up a few times. This chain joins TRBV28 and TRBJ2-1; 9 nucleotides align to TRBD2. Germline lookup yields CDR1 MDHEN and CDR2 SYDVKM. The CDR3 has 16 amino acids. With 4 bases clipped from V and 8 bases from J, the junction kept 12 bases outside the gene matches. The CDR3 region is CASSWVAGAPWDEQFF. CDR3 DNA: TGTGCCAGCAGTTGGGTAGCGGGGGCGCCCTGGGATGAGCAGTTCTTC.

This chain joins TRBV19 and TRBJ1-3; 9 bases match TRBD1. This CDR3 is 16 amino acids long. Germline CDR1 reads LNHDA; CDR2 reads SQIVND (reference sequence). With 9 bases clipped from V and 2 bases from J, the junction kept 11 bases outside the gene matches. This CDR3 reads CASRNDRTGAGNTIYF. CDR3 DNA: TGTGCCAGCAGAAATGACCGGACAGGGGCTGGAAACACCATATATTTT.

The gene calls are TRBV6-5 and TRBJ1-2; 12 nucleotides match TRBD1. The trim removed 9 bases at V and 3 bases at J, leaving 8 bases unmatched. The CDR3 has 15 residues. Germline V gene sequence: CDR1 MNHEY, CDR2 SVGAGI. Here the CDR3 reads CASSVGTGGDYGYTF. As DNA, the CDR3 is TGTGCCAGTTCTGTCGGGACAGGGGGCGACTATGGCTACACCTTC.

The chain has TRBV15 and TRBJ1-1; TRBD1 aligns across 9 bases. The trim removed 5 bases at V and 5 bases at J, leaving 9 bases unmatched. Looked up from germline, CDR1 is LNHNV and CDR2 is YYDKDF (reference sequence). The CDR3 spans 15 residues. CDR3 region: CATSGGTGRLTEAFF. In DNA, the CDR3 is TGTGCCACCAGCGGGGGGACAGGGCGGCTTACTGAAGCTTTCTTT.